Below, 23 T cell receptor beta chains from the same sample are listed, as sequenced in a study of high-grade serous ovarian cancer treatment subgroups. Tumor samples were obtained before definitive surgery or chemotherapy. Produced via immunoSEQ multiplex PCR; TCRdb's table is partial and in-frame only. The sample shows 25,000 to 30,000 clones, roughly four fifths of them seen only once. Source material: tumor tissue. These receptors were taken from a human donor with high-grade serous ovarian cancer.

The chain uses TRBV19 and TRBJ2-1; possibly TRBD2 for D (6 bases). Trimming cost V 0 bases and J 14 bases, with 11 bases left between them. The CDR3 is made up of 12 amino acids. CDR1 LNHDA and CDR2 SQIVND come from the germline V gene (reference sequence). The CDR3 nucleotides are TGTGCCAGTAGTATAGATCTACGGGGGAAGTTCTTC. Amino acid sequence: CASSIDLRGKFF.

This chain links TRBV5-4 with TRBJ2-7; 8 bases are a match to TRBD2. CDR3 length: 15 residues. CDR1 SGHNT and CDR2 YYREEE come from the germline V gene (reference sequence). V dropped 4 bases and J dropped 4; count of bases not matched to a gene: 10. The CDR3 nucleotides are TGTGCCAGCAGCGCTCCGGGGGGGAGTGAGTACGAGCAGTACTTC. Protein product: CASSAPGGSEYEQYF.

Comment on this clone: Additional DNA sequences in this sample encode the identical CDR3. This sequence joins TRBV7-3 and TRBJ2-1, with TRBD2 identical over 9 bases. The V gene end was trimmed by 2 bases and the J gene end by 7 bases; junction bases not matched to a gene: 3. Germline V gene sequence: CDR1 SGHTA, CDR2 FQGTGA. The CDR3 contains 14 residues. The CDR3 sequence: CASSLAGGPNEQFF. CDR3 in DNA: TGTGCCAGCAGCTTAGCGGGAGGGCCTAATGAGCAGTTCTTC.

The genes are TRBV28 and TRBJ1-1; perhaps TRBD1 as D (6 bases). CDR3 length equals 16 residues. Between the trimmed V and J ends, which lost 1 base and 1 base, there was a span of 13 bases. Germline V lookup: CDR1 MDHEN, CDR2 SYDVKM. The CDR3 region has the DNA TGTGCCAGCAGTTTATCACAGGGATCGTCGAACACTGAAGCTTTCTTT. This codes for CASSLSQGSSNTEAFF.

This clone showed up just a few times. The chain couples TRBV28 to TRBJ2-7; D is possibly TRBD1 or TRBD2 (6 bases each). The length of the CDR3 is 12 residues. Germline V gives CDR1 MDHEN, CDR2 SYDVKM. Trimming shortened V by 5 bases and J by 5 bases, and 10 bases separated the two germline ends. CDR3 amino acids: CASSTGGDEQYF. CDR3 in DNA: TGTGCCAGCAGTACCGGGGGCGACGAGCAGTACTTC.

The chain recombines TRBV7-8 with TRBJ2-1; weak D call: TRBD2 (5 bases). The CDR3 runs 15 residues. CDR1 and CDR2 from the germline V gene are SGHVS and FQNEAQ. The V end was cut by 6 bases, the J end by 0 bases, with 12 bases between. CDR3 sequence (DNA): TGTGCCAGCAGTTCAAGCGGTAACTCCTACAATGAGCAGTTCTTC. Translating gives CASSSSGNSYNEQFF. The full variable domain, completed using reference TRBV7-8 and TRBJ2-1, is GAGVSQSPRYKVAKRGQDVALRCDPISGHVSLFWYQQALGQGPEFLTYFQNEAQLDKSGLPSDRFFAERPEGSVSTLKIQRTQQEDSAVYLCASSSSGNSYNEQFFGPGTRLTVL.

V usage is TRBV11-3 and J usage is TRBJ2-2; 9 bases match TRBD1. CDR3 size: 16 residues. The ends lost 1 base at V and 7 bases at J; junction bases unmatched: 7. The germline gives CDR1 SGHNT, CDR2 YENEEA. The CDR3, as DNA: TGTGCCAGCAGCTTAGCTACAGGGGGCTTTGGCGGGGAGCTGTTTTTT. Encoded protein: CASSLATGGFGGELFF.

The chain is built from TRBV30 and TRBJ2-7; either TRBD1 or TRBD2 may fit D (5 bases each). Deletions cut 4 bases from V and 11 bases from J, with 18 bases between. Germline V CDR1 and CDR2: GTSNPN, SVGIG (reference sequence). This CDR3 has 12 amino acids. The chain's CDR3 is CAWTQRQGPKYF. DNA for the CDR3: TGTGCCTGGACCCAGAGGCAGGGACCTAAGTACTTC.

The rearrangement links TRBV7-3 to TRBJ1-4; 10 bases fit TRBD1. The germline V gene encodes CDR1 SGHTA and CDR2 FQGTGA. Trimming removed 5 bases from V and 7 bases from J; junction bases left unmatched: 22. There are 20 residues in the CDR3. CDR3 in amino acids: CASSPPPGQGKGPPGEKLFF. For the CDR3, the DNA is TGTGCCAGCAGCCCACCTCCGGGACAGGGGAAAGGGCCCCCTGGTGAAAAACTGTTTTTT. The whole variable domain, remainder taken from reference TRBV7-3 and TRBJ1-4, is GAGVSQTPSNKVTEKGKYVELRCDPISGHTALYWYRQSLGQGPEFLIYFQGTGAADDSGLPNDRFFAVRPEGSVSTLKIQRTERGDSAVYLCASSPPPGQGKGPPGEKLFFGSGTQLSVL.

This clone was seen once. The chain links TRBV2 to TRBJ2-1; 9 bases are shared with TRBD2. V was pared by 6 bases and J by 4 bases, with 7 bases of the junction left unmatched. The CDR3 spans 15 residues. Germline V gives CDR1 SNHLY, CDR2 FYNNEI. Written as DNA, the CDR3 is TGTGCCAGCAGAGCTCGACTAGCGGAGTACAATGAGCAGTTCTTC. Translating gives CASRARLAEYNEQFF.

The chain recombines TRBV28 with TRBJ1-1; D gene uncertain. Deletions cut 6 bases from V and 5 bases from J, with 13 bases between. Germline V lookup: CDR1 MDHEN, CDR2 SYDVKM. The CDR3 consists of 13 residues. The CDR3 nucleotides are TGTGCCAGCAGACCTCAGGTACGGACTGAAGCTTTCTTT. Translated: CASRPQVRTEAFF.

The V gene is TRBV6-5, the J gene TRBJ2-3; D gene uncertain. Germline V lookup: CDR1 MNHEY, CDR2 SVGAGI. The germline V and J ends were trimmed by 1 base and 5 bases, with 7 bases remaining between them. CDR3 length: 13 residues. CDR3 nucleotide sequence: TGTGCCAGCAGTTACTATCTGAAAGATACGCAGTATTTT. It translates to CASSYYLKDTQYF.

The gene calls are TRBV11-2 and TRBJ2-3; 9 positions match TRBD2. The germline V gene encodes CDR1 SGHAT and CDR2 FQNNGV. Losses at the gene ends were 1 base for V and 4 bases for J; bases not matched to a gene: 6. This CDR3 has 16 residues. The CDR3 loop is CASSLGGSGSPDTQYF. In nucleotides, the CDR3 is TGTGCCAGCAGCTTAGGAGGTAGCGGGAGCCCAGATACGCAGTATTTT.

The V and J genes are TRBV6-5 and TRBJ2-7; D is perhaps TRBD1 (6 bases). V was cut by 7 bases and J by 8 bases, with 15 bases left in between. This CDR3 contains 12 residues. Germline V lookup: CDR1 MNHEY, CDR2 SVGAGI. The CDR3 spells CASMGVRGKQYF. The DNA of the CDR3 is TGTGCCAGCATGGGGGTGAGGGGGAAGCAGTACTTC.

The chain couples TRBV6-1 to TRBJ1-5; D unresolved. Trimming pared 2 bases from V and 2 bases from J, leaving 13 bases between. CDR1 MNHNS and CDR2 SASEGT come from the germline V gene. This CDR3 has 16 amino acids. This CDR3 reads CASSERRLPGNQPQHF. As DNA, the CDR3 is TGTGCCAGCAGTGAAAGGCGACTTCCAGGCAATCAGCCCCAGCATTTT.

This clone has only one observation. The genes are TRBV5-1 and TRBJ2-5; D remains unclear. The closer fit of TRBJ2-7 to the DNA end suggests the J call may be wrong. The CDR3 sequence is 14 residues long. CDR1 is SGHRS, CDR2 YFSETQ, per germline. The CDR3 nucleotides are TGCGCCAGCGCTTTGACGGCTGCGGCCTACGAGCAGTACTTC. Residues: CASALTAAAYEQYF.

This clone has a handful of counts. This chain connects TRBV5-5 to TRBJ1-5, with 8 bases matching TRBD1. The J segment lost 5 bases and the V segment lost 4 bases, leaving 5 bases of the junction unmatched. Germline V gene data show CDR1 as SGHKS and CDR2 as YYEKEE (reference sequence). This CDR3 contains 14 residues. This chain's CDR3 is CASSLQTGDQPQHF. The CDR3 nucleotides are TGTGCCAGCAGCCTCCAGACAGGGGATCAGCCCCAGCATTTT.

This clone was counted between two and nine times. This chain joins TRBV18 and TRBJ1-1; 11 bases match TRBD1. CDR1 and CDR2 from the germline V gene are KGHSH and LQKENI. This CDR3 contains 12 residues. V trimming: 5 bases; J trimming: 8 bases; junction bases outside the gene matches: 1. Here the CDR3 DNA reads TGTGCCAGCTCAGGGGACAGGGGGGAAGCTTTCTTT. Protein: CASSGDRGEAFF.

The chain has TRBV25-1 and TRBJ1-4; no clear D. CDR3 size: 18 residues. Germline loops: CDR1 MGHDK, CDR2 SYGVNS. V lost 3 bases and J lost 7, with 24 bases in between. CDR3 amino acids: CASSDPANPGAYGEKLFF. The CDR3 nucleotides read TGTGCCAGCAGTGACCCCGCTAACCCTGGAGCGTACGGTGAAAAACTGTTTTTT.

This chain joins TRBV28 and TRBJ1-5; D perhaps matches TRBD1 (5 bases). This CDR3 has 15 residues. V gave up 3 bases and J gave up 4 bases, with 13 bases separating them. Germline CDR1 and CDR2: MDHEN and SYDVKM. The CDR3 DNA sequence: TGTGCCAGCAGTTTGGGGCGGGGGAATAATCAGCCCCAGCATTTT. Protein: CASSLGRGNNQPQHF.

This sequence joins TRBV7-9 and TRBJ2-2, with D uncertain. Trimming pared 5 bases from V and 3 bases from J, leaving 4 bases between. Germline V lookup: CDR1 SEHNR, CDR2 FQNEAQ (reference sequence). The CDR3 has 12 amino acids. The CDR3: CASSQYTGELFF. The CDR3 DNA reads as TGTGCCAGCAGCCAGTACACCGGGGAGCTGTTTTTT. Complete variable domain (other parts from reference TRBV7-9 and TRBJ2-2): DTGVSQNPRHKITKRGQNVTFRCDPISEHNRLYWYRQTLGQGPEFLTYFQNEAQLEKSRLLSDRFSAERPKGSFSTLEIQRTEQGDSAMYLCASSQYTGELFFGEGSRLTVL.

This chain joins TRBV12-5 and TRBJ2-7; 7 bases line up with TRBD2. The germline CDR1 and CDR2 sequences are LGHNT and FRNRAP. V gave up 4 bases and J gave up 5 bases; unmatched junction bases: 5. This CDR3 contains 13 residues. CDR3 sequence reads: CASGSGGRDEQYF. The CDR3 coding sequence is TGTGCTAGTGGTTCGGGGGGACGGGACGAGCAGTACTTC.

This clone was counted a single time. The chain recombines TRBV18 with TRBJ2-5; D perhaps matches TRBD2 (6 bases). V lost 2 bases, J lost 2 bases, and 15 bases lay in between. Per germline, CDR1 KGHSH and CDR2 LQKENI. This CDR3 is 16 amino acids long. CDR3 sequence (DNA): TGTGCCAGCTCACCAAATGGCGGGATCACTCAAGAGACCCAGTACTTC. The encoded protein is CASSPNGGITQETQYF.